The sequence of this T cell receptor beta chain was determined in a study of lymphopenia after photon versus proton radiotherapy. This clone was detected only once. Here immunoSEQ multiplex PCR was the method, and the copy in TCRdb shows in-frame clones only, minus some. There are over 25,000 clones in the sample; about 88% occur only once, and around 0.81% lies in the top ten. The length of the CDR3 is 15 residues. The V end was cut by 6 bases, the J end by 2 bases, with 16 bases between. CDR1 is MDHEN and CDR2 is SYDVKM in the germline V gene. The chain couples TRBV28 to TRBJ1-1; a weak D match, TRBD1 (5 bases). The origin of this receptor is a woman in her fifties or sixties with cholangiocarcinoma. Sequencing used peripheral blood, obtained from a patient treated with photon-based radiotherapy. The CDR3: CASRLGPRGNTEAFF. DNA for the CDR3: TGTGCCAGCAGACTGGGACCGAGGGGTAACACTGAAGCTTTCTTT.